This T cell receptor beta chain was recorded in a study of T cell responses to AZD1222 COVID-19 vaccine. A note on this clone: Its antigen remains unknown.

Assay: immunoSEQ multiplex PCR; the TCRdb copy retains only in-frame clones and omits some. The sample yields 170,000 or so clones, roughly nine tenths seen once. Study-level points and caveats: Of the AZD1222 recipients, only 5 or 6 were seropositive at baseline.

This sequence originates from an adult in good health. The sequenced sample was peripheral blood, obtained on day 0 of AZD1222 vaccination.

CDR3 loop: CASSHRDRDYNEQFF. CDR3 sequence (DNA): TGTGCCAGCAGTCACCGGGACAGGGACTACAATGAGCAGTTCTTC. The V call is TRBV4-2, the J call TRBJ2-1; 9 bases fit TRBD1. Germline CDR1 reads LGHNA; CDR2 reads YNFKEQ. Losses at the gene ends were 6 bases for V and 3 bases for J; bases not matched to a gene: 6. The CDR3 runs to 15 residues.